The 6 T cell receptor beta chains given below trace back to one sample, sequenced in a study of cytomegalovirus exposure and HLA in healthy donors. The primer mix had 60 Vbeta and 13 Jbeta primers. Sequencing was performed with immunoSEQ multiplex PCR; in TCRdb, only in-frame clones are kept and a portion is missing. The table includes about 180,000 clones, 81% detected once. Material: PBMCs. These receptors were taken from a woman between 25 and 40 years old in good health and CMV-seronegative.

The rearrangement uses TRBV7-8 and TRBJ1-1; D is ambiguous. V was shortened by 2 bases and J by 5 bases, with 9 bases between the two germline ends. CDR1 SGHVS and CDR2 FQNEAQ come from the germline V gene. The CDR3 extends over 13 amino acids. The CDR3 sequence: CASSLKRETEAFF. CDR3 DNA sequence: TGTGCCAGCAGCTTAAAGCGGGAGACTGAAGCTTTCTTT.

This clone was detected only once. CDR3 nucleotides: TGTGCCAGCAGTTACTCGAGCCAGGGTGCAAGGCAGCCCCAGCATTTT. This sequence encodes CASSYSSQGARQPQHF. The chain recombines TRBV6-5 with TRBJ1-5, with a weak D call TRBD1 (5 bases). This CDR3 contains 16 residues. Trimming stripped 0 bases from V and 7 bases from J, with 16 bases between. From germline, CDR1 is MNHEY and CDR2 SVGAGI.

The chain employs TRBV10-3 and TRBJ2-1; TRBD2 is a possible D gene (7 bases). The CDR3 covers 12 residues. Trimming took 11 bases from V and 9 from J, leaving 17 bases between them. Germline V gene data show CDR1 as ENHRY and CDR2 as SYGVKD. The CDR3 region is CASLGGLSEQFF. CDR3 sequence (DNA): TGTGCCTCCCTCGGGGGGCTGTCTGAGCAGTTCTTC.

The V and J genes are TRBV19 and TRBJ2-2; D gene ambiguous. Germline CDR1 LNHDA, CDR2 SQIVND (reference sequence). The V and J ends lost 5 bases and 3 bases respectively, with 7 bases between them. The CDR3 has 13 amino acids. In nucleotides, the CDR3 is TGTGCCAGTAGTCAAAGAGACACCGGGGAGCTGTTTTTT. It translates to CASSQRDTGELFF.

CDR3 coding DNA: TGTGCCAGCAGCACAGTTCCTTATAGCAATCAGCCCCAGCATTTT. It encodes CASSTVPYSNQPQHF. V gene TRBV28 combines with J gene TRBJ1-5, with D uncertain. In germline, CDR1 is MDHEN, CDR2 SYDVKM. The V end was cut by 6 bases, the J end by 0 bases, with 12 bases between. The CDR3 length is 15 residues.

The chain uses TRBV6-5 and TRBJ2-2; tentatively, D is TRBD2 (5 bases). Trimming left V 6 bases short and J 5 bases short, with 16 bases between. Germline V gene lookup returns CDR1 MNHEY and CDR2 SVGAGI. The CDR3 extends over 15 amino acids. CDR3 DNA: TGTGCCAGCAGCCTAAAAAACGGGGTGACCGGGGAGCTGTTTTTT. Its protein is CASSLKNGVTGELFF.